The 17 T cell receptor beta chains in this list originate from one sample, sequenced in a study of blood T cell repertoires in COVID-19. The repertoire was sequenced with immunoSEQ multiplex PCR; TCRdb's copy has only in-frame clones and lacks some. The sample lists approximately 470,000 clones, 80% to 90% seen once, with approximately 2.9% in the top ten. The sample taken for sequencing was peripheral blood. The source is a human donor in a cohort sampled during active COVID-19.

The chain uses TRBV19 and TRBJ2-5; TRBD1 might be the D (5 bases). Trimming removed 9 bases at V and 5 bases at J, with 16 bases between. The CDR3 is 13 residues long. Germline-derived CDR1 and CDR2 are LNHDA and SQIVND (reference sequence). In DNA form, the CDR3 reads TGTGCCAGCACGGACAATGCGCGGGAGACCCAGTACTTC. Translating gives CASTDNARETQYF.

V and J are TRBV11-3 and TRBJ2-3; maybe TRBD1 (7 bases). Germline assignment: CDR1 SGHNT and CDR2 YENEEA. The CDR3 is 15 amino acids. V gave up 5 bases and J gave up 4 bases, with 16 bases separating them. The CDR3 here is CASSNRQGGSDTQYF. The CDR3 DNA reads TGTGCCAGCAGCAACCGACAGGGAGGTTCAGATACGCAGTATTTT.

The chain carries TRBV3-1 (or the pseudogene TRBV3-2) and TRBJ1-2, with 7 bases lining up with TRBD1. The CDR3 sequence is 16 residues long. Germline lookup yields CDR1 LGHDT and CDR2 YNNKEL (reference sequence). After removal of 6 bases from V and 2 bases from J, the junction contained 12 bases not matched to a gene. CDR3 sequence reads: CASRLPGQNSNYGYTF. The CDR3 DNA follows: TGTGCCAGCAGACTCCCGGGACAGAACTCAAACTATGGCTACACCTTC.

The chain joins TRBV7-2 to TRBJ2-1; 9 bases align to TRBD2. Germline V gene sequence: CDR1 SGHTA, CDR2 FQGNSA. Losses at the gene ends were 5 bases for V and 1 base for J; bases not matched to a gene: 9. The CDR3 is 17 amino acids. The CDR3 DNA sequence: TGTGCCAGCAGCCGGACAGCGGGAGGTCCGTCCTACAATGAGCAGTTCTTC. Translated, it gives CASSRTAGGPSYNEQFF.

This chain connects TRBV19 to TRBJ1-3, with TRBD1 as a possible D gene (5 bases). The CDR3 totals 17 residues. The germline CDR1 and CDR2 sequences are LNHDA and SQIVND (reference sequence). The germline V and J ends were trimmed by 2 bases and 4 bases, with 18 bases remaining between them. The CDR3 region has the DNA TGTGCCAGTAGTATAAATATCCAGGGACTTCTCGGAAACACCATATATTTT. It yields the protein CASSINIQGLLGNTIYF.

V gene TRBV18 combines with J gene TRBJ2-1; 8 positions agree with TRBD1. CDR1 and CDR2 (germline): KGHSH, LQKENI. The CDR3 contains 14 residues. With 3 bases clipped from V and 8 bases from J, the junction kept 6 bases outside the gene matches. The CDR3 nucleotides are TGTGCCAGCTCACCCTCGACAGGGGTGCATGAGCAGTTCTTC. Its protein product is CASSPSTGVHEQFF.

The chain couples TRBV9 to TRBJ2-1; TRBD2 might be the D (6 bases). V was clipped by 4 bases and J by 11 bases, with 16 bases between them. The CDR3 consists of 13 residues. Germline CDR1 is SGDLS and CDR2 is YYNGEE. The CDR3 nucleotides read TGTGCCAGCAGCCTACACGGGGAGGTGAAGCAGTTCTTC. The encoded protein is CASSLHGEVKQFF.

V is TRBV30 and J is TRBJ1-2; the D is unclear. V lost 2 bases to trimming and J lost 8 bases, with 9 bases between them. Per the germline V gene, CDR1 is GTSNPN and CDR2 is SVGIG (reference sequence). The CDR3 covers 11 residues. CDR3 in amino acids: CAWSWQFGYTF. Here the CDR3 DNA reads TGTGCCTGGAGTTGGCAGTTCGGCTACACCTTC. Full variable domain (remainder filled in from reference TRBV30 and TRBJ1-2): SQTIHQWPATLVQPVGSPLSLECTVEGTSNPNLYWYRQAAGRGLQLLFYSVGIGQISSEVPQNLSASRPQDRQFILSSKKLLLSDSGFYLCAWSWQFGYTFGSGTRLTVV.

J is TRBJ2-7 and V is TRBV5-1; perhaps TRBD2 as D (6 bases). Trimming left V 0 bases short and J 0 bases short, with 10 bases between. Looked up from germline, CDR1 is SGHRS and CDR2 is YFSETQ. The CDR3 is 15 amino acids. In nucleotides, the CDR3 is TGCGCCAGCAGCTTGGCGGAGGGTAGCTCCTACGAGCAGTACTTC. Its protein product is CASSLAEGSSYEQYF.

This clone occurred a few times. V and J are TRBV19 and TRBJ2-1; 8 nucleotides align to TRBD1. V shed 6 bases and J 7 bases; nucleotides not matched to a gene: 8. This CDR3 contains 14 residues. Germline lookup yields CDR1 LNHDA and CDR2 SQIVND (reference sequence). CDR3 bases: TGTGCCAGTAGCGGGCGGCAGGGGGCAAATGAGCAGTTCTTC. Its translation is CASSGRQGANEQFF.

The chain couples TRBV19 to TRBJ1-3, with TRBD1 matching 9 bases. This CDR3 region has 14 residues. V was pared by 8 bases and J by 3 bases, with 5 bases of the junction left unmatched. Germline loops: CDR1 LNHDA, CDR2 SQIVND (reference sequence). CDR3 bases: TGTGCCAGTGGCCCGACAGGGGGTGGAAACACCATATATTTT. This sequence encodes CASGPTGGGNTIYF. Full variable domain (outside the CDR3, taken from reference TRBV19 and TRBJ1-3): DGGITQSPKYLFRKEGQNVTLSCEQNLNHDAMYWYRQDPGQGLRLIYYSQIVNDFQKGDIAEGYSVSREKKESFPLTVTSAQKNPTAFYLCASGPTGGGNTIYFGEGSWLTVV.

The V gene is TRBV27, the J gene TRBJ2-5; TRBD2 agrees at 7 bases. The V segment lost 4 bases and the J segment 4 bases; nucleotides outside the gene matches: 6. In germline, CDR1 is MNHEY, CDR2 SMNVEV (reference sequence). The length of the CDR3 is 14 residues. CDR3 loop: CASSSAGVGETQYF. CDR3 nucleotide sequence: TGTGCCAGCAGTTCCGCGGGAGTAGGAGAGACCCAGTACTTC.

CDR3 DNA sequence: TGTGCCAGCAGCTTGAACAGGGTGGGGACCCAGTACTTC. This encodes CASSLNRVGTQYF. The rearrangement joins TRBV7-2 to TRBJ2-5; D perhaps matches TRBD1 (6 bases). CDR3 size: 13 residues. V was cut by 3 bases and J by 7 bases, with 12 bases left in between. CDR1 and CDR2 (germline): SGHTA, FQGNSA.

The rearrangement uses TRBV5-1 and TRBJ2-7; possibly TRBD1 for D (6 bases). The CDR3 runs to 15 residues. Deletions cut 0 bases from V and 4 bases from J, with 14 bases between. The germline gives CDR1 SGHRS, CDR2 YFSETQ. The CDR3 here is CASSLGGQSMYEQYF. CDR3 in DNA: TGCGCCAGCAGCTTGGGTGGACAGTCTATGTACGAGCAGTACTTC.

The CDR3 DNA sequence: TGTGCCAGCAGTGGTACCGGGACTAGCGTGGACAATGAGCAGTTCTTC. It is translated as CASSGTGTSVDNEQFF. The chain links TRBV25-1 to TRBJ2-1; 10 bases are a match to TRBD2. This CDR3 region has 16 residues. Germline CDR1 and CDR2: MGHDK and SYGVNS. The junction had 8 bases not matched to a gene; V was cut back by 4 bases and J by 5 bases.

This chain joins TRBV23-1 and TRBJ2-1, with D maybe TRBD1 (5 bases). TRBV23-1 counts as an open reading frame of uncertain function. V was trimmed by 1 base and J by 0 bases, leaving 19 bases between them. This CDR3 is built from 19 residues. For the CDR3, the DNA is TGCGCCAGCAGTCAATTTCCCCCAAGACAGTCTAGCTCCTACAATGAGCAGTTCTTC. Its protein is CASSQFPPRQSSSYNEQFF.

This clone was seen at least ten times. The chain has TRBV5-8 and TRBJ2-1, with D possibly matching TRBD1 (5 bases). This CDR3 contains 12 residues. Trimming took 4 bases from V and 7 from J, leaving 9 bases between them. Germline lookup yields CDR1 SGHTS and CDR2 YDEGEE. The CDR3 sequence is CASSLNRNEQFF. The CDR3 DNA follows: TGTGCCAGCAGCCTGAACAGGAATGAGCAGTTCTTC.